The 21 T cell receptor beta chains given below trace back to one sample, sequenced in a study of response to subunit inactivated influenza vaccine. TCRdb re-called the RT-PCR reads through MiXCR, storing one row per CDR3 protein. The table includes roughly 710,000 distinct CDR3 sequences, around 15% detected once. Here the sequenced sample was PBMCs from blood, taken about 14 days before vaccination. The receptor set was obtained from a man aged 50-59 years who received an inactivated influenza vaccine.

This chain uses TRBV5-1 with TRBJ1-1; possible D gene TRBD1, 5 bases. V lost 0 bases and J lost 1, with 13 bases in between. This CDR3 has 16 residues. Germline CDR1 and CDR2: SGHRS and YFSETQ. The CDR3 coding sequence is TGCGCCAGCAGCTTGGCCCCTTTAGGGACGAACACTGAAGCTTTCTTT. Its protein product is CASSLAPLGTNTEAFF.

V and J are TRBV5-1 and TRBJ2-7; TRBD1 might be the D (6 bases). Germline V gene sequence: CDR1 SGHRS, CDR2 YFSETQ. Trimming removed 4 bases from V and 3 bases from J, with 14 bases in between. This CDR3 region has 14 residues. The CDR3 spells CASSEPDSSYEQYF. DNA for the CDR3: TGCGCCAGCAGCGAACCGGACAGCAGCTACGAGCAGTACTTC.

The chain couples TRBV7-2 to TRBJ2-7, with D unresolved. The CDR3 sequence is 14 residues long. The germline V and J ends were trimmed by 3 bases and 4 bases, with 13 bases remaining between them. Germline loops: CDR1 SGHTA, CDR2 FQGNSA. CDR3 protein: CASSFGRVSYEQYF. Written as DNA, the CDR3 is TGTGCCAGCAGCTTTGGGCGTGTTTCGTACGAGCAGTACTTC. Full variable domain (missing parts from reference TRBV7-2 and TRBJ2-7): GAGVSQSPSNKVTEKGKDVELRCDPISGHTALYWYRQSLGQGLEFLIYFQGNSAPDKSGLPSDRFSAERTGGSVSTLTIQRTQQEDSAVYLCASSFGRVSYEQYFGPGTRLTVT.

This rearrangement joins TRBV28 to TRBJ2-1; D might be TRBD1 or TRBD2, each matching 6 bases. The germline V gene encodes CDR1 MDHEN and CDR2 SYDVKM. Deletions cut 2 bases from V and 6 bases from J, with 14 bases between. The CDR3 has 15 amino acids. The CDR3 DNA reads as TGTGCCAGCAGTTTACTGCCGGAGGGGGGCAATGAGCAGTTCTTC. Translating it yields CASSLLPEGGNEQFF. Using reference TRBV28 and TRBJ2-1 for the parts outside the CDR3, the full variable domain is DVKVTQSSRYLVKRTGEKVFLECVQDMDHENMFWYRQDPGLGLRLIYFSYDVKMKEKGDIPEGYSVSREKKERFSLILESASTNQTSMYLCASSLLPEGGNEQFFGPGTRLTVL.

The chain recombines TRBV14 with TRBJ2-3; the match to TRBD2 covers 10 bases. CDR1 is SGHDN, CDR2 FVKESK, per germline. Losses at the gene ends were 2 bases for V and 1 base for J; bases not matched to a gene: 6. The CDR3 loop spans 17 amino acids. CDR3 sequence reads: CASSQKRGTSGTDTQYF. CDR3 DNA sequence: TGTGCCAGCAGCCAAAAAAGGGGGACTAGCGGCACAGATACGCAGTATTTT.

The chain joins TRBV28 to TRBJ2-3; TRBD1 might be the D (8 bases). CDR1 MDHEN and CDR2 SYDVKM come from the germline V gene. V was cut by 10 bases and J by 6 bases, with 20 bases left in between. This CDR3 has 14 residues. The CDR3 region has the DNA TGTGCCATGAAAGGACAGGGAGGGGCGGATACGCAGTATTTT. Amino acids: CAMKGQGGADTQYF.

This clonotype was seen a few times. The gene calls are TRBV3-1 and TRBJ1-2; 8 bases align to TRBD1. This CDR3 comprises 13 residues. Looked up from germline, CDR1 is LGHDT and CDR2 is YNNKEL (reference sequence). Trimming at V came to 3 bases and at J to 7 bases, leaving 4 bases not matched to a gene. In nucleotides, the CDR3 is TGTGCCAGCAGCCAGATACAGGGGGGTGGCTACACCTTC. Encoded protein: CASSQIQGGGYTF.

The CDR3 bases are TGTGCCAGCAGCCAACCTGCACCGGGACTAGCGGGAATAAGGGCCAACGTCCTGACTTTC. Its translation: CASSQPAPGLAGIRANVLTF. V usage is TRBV7-6 and J usage is TRBJ2-6; TRBD2 aligns across 13 bases. CDR1 is SGHVS and CDR2 is FNYEAQ in the germline V gene. Trimming removed 5 bases from V and 5 bases from J; junction bases left unmatched: 15. The CDR3 runs to 20 residues.

This clonotype was counted only a few times. This rearrangement joins TRBV4-3 to TRBJ2-7, with 8 bases lining up with TRBD1. The CDR3 runs to 18 residues. Germline V CDR1 and CDR2: LGHNA, YSLEER. V lost 0 bases and J lost 3; bases outside the gene matches: 13. CDR3 DNA: TGCGCCAGCAGCCAAGAGGTCCCAAGACAGGGGCCAGGCTACGAGCAGTACTTC. It yields the protein CASSQEVPRQGPGYEQYF.

The table lists this clonotype with many counts. The chain recombines TRBV29-1 with TRBJ2-1; the D call may be TRBD1 or TRBD2 (5 bases each). V lost 4 bases, J lost 6 bases, and 10 bases lay in between. The germline gives CDR1 SQVTM, CDR2 ANQGSEA. The CDR3 is made up of 12 amino acids. CDR3 region: CSVGDGANEQFF. CDR3 coding DNA: TGCAGCGTTGGGGACGGGGCCAATGAGCAGTTCTTC.

The V gene is TRBV10-3, the J gene TRBJ2-7; TRBD1 might be the D (6 bases). V lost 0 bases and J 4 bases, leaving 10 bases between the germline ends. Germline V gives CDR1 ENHRY, CDR2 SYGVKD. The CDR3 sequence is 14 residues long. This CDR3 reads CAISESGQSYEQYF. CDR3 DNA: TGTGCCATCAGTGAGTCAGGACAGAGTTACGAGCAGTACTTC.

This clonotype was seen a few times. V and J are TRBV29-1 and TRBJ2-5, with TRBD1 matching 7 bases. Germline CDR1 and CDR2: SQVTM and ANQGSEA. The CDR3 totals 12 residues. Trimming at V came to 2 bases and at J to 5 bases, leaving 2 bases not matched to a gene. In DNA, the CDR3 is TGCAGCGTTGAAACAGGGGCCGAGACCCAGTACTTC. Translating it yields CSVETGAETQYF. Complete variable domain (other parts from reference TRBV29-1 and TRBJ2-5): SAVISQKPSRDICQRGTSLTIQCQVDSQVTMMFWYRQQPGQSLTLIATANQGSEATYESGFVIDKFPISRPNLTFSTLTVSNMSPEDSSIYLCSVETGAETQYFGPGTRLLVL.

This chain uses TRBV11-2 with TRBJ2-3; 7 nucleotides line up with TRBD2. Germline lookup yields CDR1 SGHAT and CDR2 FQNNGV. CDR3 length: 15 residues. V lost 4 bases and J lost 1; bases outside the gene matches: 5. The CDR3 here is CASSYPSGGTDTQYF. The CDR3 DNA reads as TGTGCCAGCAGCTATCCTAGCGGTGGCACAGATACGCAGTATTTT.

A note on this clonotype: This may arise from a read error, as a much more abundant clone is one base away. This chain joins TRBV7-9 and TRBJ2-3; TRBD2 agrees at 11 bases. V shed 4 bases and J 0 bases; nucleotides not matched to a gene: 3. CDR1 and CDR2 from the germline V gene are SEHNR and FQNEAQ (reference sequence). CDR3 length equals 16 residues. CDR3 region: CASSSWTSGSTDTQYF. CDR3 DNA sequence: TGTGCCAGCAGCTCCTGGACTAGCGGGAGCACAGATACGCAGTATTTT.

The V gene is TRBV4-2, the J gene TRBJ2-1; D possibly corresponds to TRBD2 (5 bases). The germline gives CDR1 LGHNA, CDR2 YNFKEQ. This CDR3 comprises 15 residues. Trimming shortened V by 0 bases and J by 9 bases, and 15 bases separated the two germline ends. The CDR3 region has the DNA TGTGCCAGCAGCCAAGATAGGCACGCGGGCGCTGAGCAGTTCTTC. It specifies CASSQDRHAGAEQFF.

This chain uses TRBV4-3 with TRBJ1-1; D is ambiguous. With 0 bases removed from V and 5 bases from J, the gap between germline ends came to 16 bases. CDR3 length: 16 amino acids. Per the germline V gene, CDR1 is LGHNA and CDR2 is YSLEER. The CDR3, as DNA: TGCGCCAGCAGCCAAGACGTCTCAGGAAGTTGGACTGAAGCTTTCTTT. Its protein product is CASSQDVSGSWTEAFF.

A few counts support this clonotype. The chain is built from TRBV27 and TRBJ2-5; 8 nucleotides agree with TRBD1. V was clipped by 3 bases and J by 5 bases; unmatched bases: 5. Germline V lookup: CDR1 MNHEY, CDR2 SMNVEV (reference sequence). CDR3 length equals 14 residues. The CDR3 DNA is TGTGCCAGCAGTTTCAGGGGGCCAGGGGAGACCCAGTACTTC. Encoded protein: CASSFRGPGETQYF.

There are a few counts of this clonotype. J is TRBJ2-1 and V is TRBV4-1; TRBD2 aligns across 8 bases. Trimming cost V 3 bases and J 6 bases; bases outside gene matches: 7. Per the germline V gene, CDR1 is MGHRA and CDR2 is YSYEKL. This CDR3 has 15 amino acids. This CDR3 is CASSHPGLGRNEQFF. The DNA for the CDR3 is TGCGCCAGCAGCCACCCGGGACTAGGGCGCAATGAGCAGTTCTTC.

The chain employs TRBV7-2 and TRBJ2-1, with 8 positions matching TRBD2. J was trimmed by 5 bases and V by 0 bases; bases with no gene match: 9. This CDR3 spans 17 amino acids. The germline gives CDR1 SGHTA, CDR2 FQGNSA. CDR3 in amino acids: CASSLAGARRGDNEQFF. In nucleotides, the CDR3 is TGTGCCAGCAGCTTAGCAGGGGCTCGGCGGGGGGACAATGAGCAGTTCTTC.

The chain joins TRBV24-1 to TRBJ1-2; tentative D call: TRBD1 (5 bases). The V end was cut by 7 bases, the J end by 2 bases, with 13 bases between. Germline V CDR1 and CDR2: KGHDR, SFDVKD. The CDR3 runs 14 residues. The CDR3 here is CATRDSVGNYGYTF. The CDR3 DNA follows: TGTGCCACCAGAGACAGTGTCGGGAACTATGGCTACACCTTC.

In its sample, this clonotype was seen many times. This chain connects TRBV20-1 to TRBJ2-7, with D possibly being TRBD1 (6 bases). The CDR3 contains 14 residues. Trimming took 1 base from V and 7 from J, leaving 17 bases between them. The germline CDR1 and CDR2 sequences are DFQATT and SNEGSKA (reference sequence). Here the CDR3 DNA reads TGCAGTGCTAGAGGGCCCAGGGGCAAGGAGGAGCAGTACTTC. It is translated as CSARGPRGKEEQYF.